This T cell receptor (beta chain) was recorded in a study of identical twins. TCRdb used MiXCR to reprocess the 5' RACE reads, holding one entry per CDR3 protein. There are 1.5 million to 2 million distinct CDR3 sequences in the sample; under 35% occur only once, and under 0.35% lies in the top ten. The CDR3 totals 16 residues. V was shortened by 5 bases and J by 7 bases, with 20 bases between the two germline ends. Per germline, CDR1 KGHDR and CDR2 SFDVKD. Sequencing was done on a sample of cord blood. The genes are TRBV24-1 and TRBJ2-1, with D tentatively TRBD2 (6 bases). The sequence was obtained from a newborn girl in good health. DNA for the CDR3: TGTGCCACCAGTGCTTACCGGGACTCTCCGAGGAATGAGCAGTTCTTC. This gives the protein CATSAYRDSPRNEQFF.